These T cell receptor beta chains were read from a single sample in a study of cytomegalovirus exposure and HLA in healthy donors. Here immunoSEQ multiplex PCR was the method, and the copy in TCRdb shows in-frame clones only, minus some. This listing includes tens of thousands of clones. Sequencing input: PBMCs. The receptor set was obtained from a man in his fifties or sixties in good health and CMV-seropositive. The CDR3 runs from the conserved cysteine through the conserved F or W. A D gene is named only where the DNA matches it firmly.

j_gene | d_gene | v_gene | CDR3nt | CDR3aa
TRBJ2-7 | NA | TRBV21-1 | TGTGCCAGCAGCCATCGACAGGGGGACTACGAGCAGTACTTC | CASSHRQGDYEQYF
TRBJ1-1 | NA | TRBV7-2 | TGTGCCAGCAGCTCAGACACTGAAGCTTTCTTT | CASSSDTEAFF
TRBJ2-5 | TRBD2 | TRBV30 | TGTGCCTGGAGTTTCACCTCACTAGCGGGGGGGGGAGAGACCCAGTACTTC | CAWSFTSLAGGGETQYF
TRBJ1-2 | NA | TRBV6-1 | TGTGCCAGCAGTGAAGTTGGTTTGACAGATTATGGCTACACCTTC | CASSEVGLTDYGYTF
TRBJ2-7 | NA | TRBV4-1 | TGCGCCAGCAGCCAAGAACGGTACTACGAGCAGTACTTC | CASSQERYYEQYF
TRBJ1-4 | NA | TRBV29-1 | TGCAGCGTAACCGGGGTGGGAAATGAAAAACTGTTTTTT | CSVTGVGNEKLFF
TRBJ2-7 | NA | TRBV5-1 | TGCGCCAGCAGCTTGGCCGGTCAAACCTACGAGCAGTACTTC | CASSLAGQTYEQYF
TRBJ2-7 | NA | TRBV11-2 | TGTGCCAGCAGCTTTCAAACCGGGACTGGATACGAGCAGTACTTC | CASSFQTGTGYEQYF
TRBJ1-2 | NA | TRBV6-4 | TGTGCCAGCCAGGACAGCTACTATGGCTACACCTTC | CASQDSYYGYTF
TRBJ2-7 | NA | TRBV7-9 | TGTGCCAGCAGCCTTAGCGAGATCCCTTACGAGCAGTACTTC | CASSLSEIPYEQYF
TRBJ2-5 | NA | TRBV4-3 | TGCGCCAGCAGCCAAGATTATCGCAGGGCCCAAGAGACCCAGTACTTC | CASSQDYRRAQETQYF
TRBJ2-1 | NA | TRBV27 | TGTGCCAGCAGTCTATACAATGAGCAGTTCTTC | CASSLYNEQFF
TRBJ1-2 | TRBD1 | TRBV29-1 | TGCAGCGTTGTCAAGACAGGGGGCATTTATGGCTACACCTTC | CSVVKTGGIYGYTF
TRBJ1-2 | NA | TRBV28 | TGTGCCAGCAGGGACAGCTCCACAAACTATGGCTACACCTTC | CASRDSSTNYGYTF
TRBJ1-1 | NA | TRBV9 | TGTGCCAGCAGCGTACTTGGGACACCGAACACTGAAGCTTTCTTT | CASSVLGTPNTEAFF
TRBJ2-7 | TRBD2 | TRBV5-1 | TGCGCCAGCAGCCTTGGGACTAGCGGGAGAGTCGACGAGCAGTACTTC | CASSLGTSGRVDEQYF
TRBJ2-1 | TRBD2 | TRBV15 | TGTGCCACCAGCTTCCCGGGACTAGCGGGGAACAATGAGCAGTTCTTC | CATSFPGLAGNNEQFF